The 25 T cell receptor beta chains given below trace back to one sample, sequenced in a study of T cells in Graves' hyperthyroidism and ophthalmopathy. Using RNA transcripts as the source, TCR beta CDR3 regions were amplified. TCR CDR3 underwent first-round RT-PCR with the HTBI primer set. MiXCR, run by TCRdb on the multiplex PCR reads, gives a single entry per CDR3 protein. The repertoire has around 690,000 distinct CDR3 sequences, more than 20% of them found once; the top ten carry more than 30%. Sequenced: blood. These receptors all come from a man aged 30-40 years with Graves' ophthalmopathy.

This chain joins TRBV6-5 and TRBJ2-1; D might be TRBD2 (6 bases). The ends were cut back, 0 bases at V and 7 bases at J, with 19 bases in the middle. The CDR3 is 17 residues long. Germline values: CDR1 MNHEY, CDR2 SVGAGI. The CDR3 DNA reads TGTGCCAGCAGTTACTCGAGACTAGTTGCCGGGCGAAATGAGCAGTTCTTC. Amino acid sequence: CASSYSRLVAGRNEQFF.

The rearrangement links TRBV20-1 to TRBJ2-7, with 7 bases that match TRBD2. V shed 2 bases and J 4 bases; nucleotides not matched to a gene: 5. The germline V gene has CDR1 DFQATT and CDR2 SNEGSKA (reference sequence). The CDR3 loop spans 13 amino acids. In DNA, the CDR3 is TGCAGTGCTAGACGGGAGGACAATTACGAGCAGTACTTC. Residues: CSARREDNYEQYF.

This clonotype was recorded a few times. This chain connects TRBV6-5 to TRBJ2-3; 12 bases are shared with TRBD2. The germline V gene encodes CDR1 MNHEY and CDR2 SVGAGI. With 2 bases clipped from V and 6 bases from J, the junction kept 9 bases outside the gene matches. The CDR3 is 17 residues long. The CDR3 nucleotides read TGTGCCAGCAGTTACGAGGCTAGCGGGAGGGCGAGGGATACGCAGTATTTT. Translation: CASSYEASGRARDTQYF.

This clonotype was observed a handful of times. The chain joins TRBV6-1 to TRBJ2-6; 9 bases line up with TRBD1. CDR3 length equals 17 residues. V was pared by 5 bases and J by 4 bases, with 9 bases of the junction left unmatched. The germline CDR1 and CDR2 sequences are MNHNS and SASEGT. The CDR3 DNA follows: TGTGCCAGCAGTCGTCCCGGGACAGGGAGCGGGGCCAACGTCCTGACTTTC. Translation: CASSRPGTGSGANVLTF.

This clonotype came up many times. The V gene is TRBV6-1, the J gene TRBJ2-7, with TRBD2 matching 9 bases. Looked up from germline, CDR1 is MNHNS and CDR2 is SASEGT. V lost 4 bases to trimming and J lost 0 bases; unmatched junction nucleotides: 7. The CDR3 extends over 16 amino acids. CDR3 DNA: TGTGCCAGCAGTGTCGTGACTAGCGGAAGCTCCTACGAGCAGTACTTC. It specifies CASSVVTSGSSYEQYF.

This sequence joins TRBV5-1 and TRBJ2-7; the D gene is possibly TRBD1 (6 bases). The CDR3 has 16 residues. CDR1 is SGHRS, CDR2 YFSETQ, per germline. Trimming took off 4 bases at V and 1 base at J, with 18 bases between the two ends. CDR3 in DNA: TGCGCCAGCAGCCTCGACCCCGGGACACAATCCTACGAGCAGTACTTC. Protein product: CASSLDPGTQSYEQYF.

The CDR3 DNA sequence: TGTGCCAGCAGTTACTCGTATAGCGGGAGCTACAATGAGCAGTTCTTC. This translates into CASSYSYSGSYNEQFF. The rearrangement joins TRBV6-6 to TRBJ2-1; 9 bases align to TRBD2. The trim removed 0 bases at V and 3 bases at J, leaving 3 bases unmatched. Germline V CDR1 and CDR2: MNHNY, SVGAGI (reference sequence). CDR3 length: 16 amino acids.

This chain connects TRBV10-3 to TRBJ1-1; 9 bases are shared with TRBD1. This CDR3 contains 14 residues. The germline V gene has CDR1 ENHRY and CDR2 SYGVKD. Trimming at V came to 10 bases and at J to 10 bases, leaving 16 bases not matched to a gene. The CDR3 sequence: CATQETGGVVVAFF. The CDR3 DNA is TGTGCCACGCAAGAGACAGGGGGAGTAGTGGTAGCTTTCTTT.

The V gene is TRBV6-1, the J gene TRBJ2-5, with TRBD2 matching 8 bases. V shed 5 bases and J 4 bases; nucleotides not matched to a gene: 6. Germline CDR1 is MNHNS and CDR2 is SASEGT. This CDR3 spans 14 amino acids. The CDR3 loop is CASSSGSEAETQYF. DNA of the CDR3: TGTGCCAGCAGTAGCGGGAGTGAAGCAGAGACCCAGTACTTC.

The rearrangement uses TRBV20-1 and TRBJ2-2; D call uncertain. CDR3 length: 13 residues. Germline V CDR1 and CDR2: DFQATT, SNEGSKA (reference sequence). Trimming shortened V by 6 bases and J by 9 bases, and 17 bases separated the two germline ends. The CDR3 nucleotides read TGCAGTGCCCCGATTCGGGTAGGACGGGAGCTGTTTTTT. Protein: CSAPIRVGRELFF.

In its sample, this clonotype was seen many times. The chain joins TRBV28 to TRBJ2-7; D uncertain. The CDR3 contains 13 residues. Germline V gives CDR1 MDHEN, CDR2 SYDVKM. V lost 4 bases and J 4 bases, leaving 11 bases between the germline ends. The CDR3 DNA sequence: TGTGCCAGCAGTTCCCCCCTGAAGTACGAGCAGTACTTC. Its protein product is CASSSPLKYEQYF. Variable domain in full (rest from reference TRBV28 and TRBJ2-7): DVKVTQSSRYLVKRTGEKVFLECVQDMDHENMFWYRQDPGLGLRLIYFSYDVKMKEKGDIPEGYSVSREKKERFSLILESASTNQTSMYLCASSSPLKYEQYFGPGTRLTVT.

The chain recombines TRBV20-1 with TRBJ2-1; tentative D call: TRBD2 (6 bases). This CDR3 contains 12 residues. With 5 bases removed from V and 9 bases from J, the gap between germline ends came to 14 bases. Germline CDR1 DFQATT, CDR2 SNEGSKA (reference sequence). CDR3 DNA: TGCAGTGCTGGGGGGTTGGGTGTTGAGCAGTTCTTC. Its translation is CSAGGLGVEQFF.

This clonotype was picked up a small number of times. V usage is TRBV7-6 and J usage is TRBJ2-1; TRBD2 matches 16 bases. Germline V gives CDR1 SGHVS, CDR2 FNYEAQ. This CDR3 is built from 19 residues. Trimming at V came to 7 bases and at J to 3 bases, leaving 12 bases not matched to a gene. The CDR3 DNA follows: TGTGCCAGCACCACGGGGACTAGCGGGAGGGGAGGGCTCTACAATGAGCAGTTCTTC. Translated: CASTTGTSGRGGLYNEQFF.

This clonotype was picked up many times. The chain uses TRBV2 and TRBJ2-3, with D perhaps TRBD1 (7 bases). CDR3 length: 16 amino acids. Per germline, CDR1 SNHLY and CDR2 FYNNEI. Trimming shortened V by 3 bases and J by 2 bases, and 15 bases separated the two germline ends. The CDR3 here is CASSETGTSATDTQYF. The CDR3 region has the DNA TGTGCCAGCAGTGAGACAGGGACTTCGGCCACAGATACGCAGTATTTT.

This clonotype was seen repeatedly, ten times or more. The chain couples TRBV11-2 to TRBJ1-2; a possible D gene is TRBD1 (6 bases). Germline CDR1 and CDR2: SGHAT and FQNNGV. This CDR3 is built from 17 residues. The V end was cut by 5 bases, the J end by 2 bases, with 21 bases between. The CDR3 nucleotides read TGTGCCAGCAGCACCCCGCGGGGGGCCAAAGACAACTATGGCTACACCTTC. It yields the protein CASSTPRGAKDNYGYTF. The full variable domain, rest sourced from reference TRBV11-2 and TRBJ1-2, is EAGVAQSPRYKIIEKRQSVAFWCNPISGHATLYWYQQILGQGPKLLIQFQNNGVVDDSQLPKDRFSAERLKGVDSTLKIQPAKLEDSAVYLCASSTPRGAKDNYGYTFGSGTRLTVV.

The chain employs TRBV10-3 and TRBJ1-2; no clear D gene. This CDR3 contains 12 residues. Trimming pared 2 bases from V and 4 bases from J, leaving 5 bases between. CDR1 ENHRY and CDR2 SYGVKD come from the germline V gene. CDR3 coding DNA: TGTGCCATCAGTGAGAACGGCTATGGCTACACCTTC. It specifies CAISENGYGYTF.

This clonotype has at least ten counts. The chain links TRBV28 to TRBJ2-2; 9 bases map to TRBD2. Germline CDR1 reads MDHEN; CDR2 reads SYDVKM. The CDR3 is 19 amino acids. V shed 9 bases, J shed 1 base, and the junction held 18 bases outside the gene matches. CDR3: CASTIRFASTSGNTGELFF. The CDR3 DNA is TGTGCCAGTACTATCCGGTTTGCTTCGACTAGCGGGAACACCGGGGAGCTGTTTTTT.

This clonotype was seen ten or more times. This sequence joins TRBV2 and TRBJ1-5; D is perhaps TRBD1 (6 bases). Germline V CDR1 and CDR2: SNHLY, FYNNEI. CDR3 length equals 13 residues. V gave up 4 bases and J gave up 6 bases, with 10 bases separating them. The CDR3 spells CASSARGTQPQHF. CDR3 DNA: TGTGCCAGCAGTGCCAGGGGAACTCAGCCCCAGCATTTT.

J is TRBJ1-1 and V is TRBV20-1; D gene uncertain. V was shortened by 7 bases and J by 0 bases, with 12 bases between the two germline ends. The germline gives CDR1 DFQATT, CDR2 SNEGSKA (reference sequence). This CDR3 contains 13 residues. CDR3 loop: CSVGVLMNTEAFF. In nucleotides, the CDR3 is TGCAGTGTTGGGGTCCTAATGAACACTGAAGCTTTCTTT.

This clonotype was counted at least ten times. This chain connects TRBV30 to TRBJ2-5; TRBD1 agrees at 7 bases. Unmatched junction bases numbered 5, after V lost 2 bases and J lost 5 bases. Germline-derived CDR1 and CDR2 are GTSNPN and SVGIG (reference sequence). CDR3 length: 13 amino acids. CDR3 DNA sequence: TGTGCCTGGAGTAGGGGGCAAGCGGAGACCCAGTACTTC. This sequence encodes CAWSRGQAETQYF.

The V and J genes are TRBV7-9 and TRBJ2-3; the D is unclear. The CDR3 has 16 residues. Between the trimmed V and J ends, which lost 1 base and 1 base, there was a span of 12 bases. CDR1 and CDR2 (germline): SEHNR, FQNEAQ (reference sequence). CDR3 nucleotides: TGTGCCAGCAGCTTAGTAAGGGCTCTGGGCACAGATACGCAGTATTTT. Translated, it gives CASSLVRALGTDTQYF.

The rearrangement joins TRBV9 to TRBJ1-1; 10 nucleotides line up with TRBD1. The CDR3 spans 14 residues. The V gene's germline CDR1 is SGDLS and CDR2 YYNGEE. J lost 6 bases, V lost 4 bases, and 6 bases had no gene match. The CDR3 bases are TGTGCCAGCAGCACGGGACAGGGGAGGTCTGAAGCTTTCTTT. Translated, it gives CASSTGQGRSEAFF.

CDR3 protein: CASSQGTGVSGGYTF. The CDR3 DNA is TGTGCCAGCAGCCAAGGCACAGGGGTGAGTGGTGGCTACACCTTC. The chain recombines TRBV4-2 with TRBJ1-2; 7 nucleotides agree with TRBD1. Germline V gene lookup returns CDR1 LGHNA and CDR2 YNFKEQ. V shed 1 base and J 7 bases; nucleotides not matched to a gene: 9. The CDR3 runs 15 residues.

This clonotype was observed a handful of times. V is TRBV6-2 or TRBV6-3 and J is TRBJ2-7; TRBD2 matches at 10 bases. The germline V gene encodes CDR1 MNHEY and CDR2 SVGEGT. V trimming: 4 bases; J trimming: 2 bases; junction bases outside the gene matches: 5. This CDR3 spans 15 amino acids. CDR3 DNA: TGTGCCAGCAGTTCAGCTCTAGCGGGGGCCTACGAGCAGTACTTC. This gives the protein CASSSALAGAYEQYF.

V and J are TRBV27 and TRBJ2-1; 7 bases map to TRBD1. Trimming removed 7 bases from V and 5 bases from J; junction bases left unmatched: 8. This CDR3 is built from 14 residues. Germline loops: CDR1 MNHEY, CDR2 SMNVEV (reference sequence). This chain's CDR3 is CASKTGTANNEQFF. CDR3 coding DNA: TGTGCCAGCAAGACCGGGACAGCAAACAATGAGCAGTTCTTC.